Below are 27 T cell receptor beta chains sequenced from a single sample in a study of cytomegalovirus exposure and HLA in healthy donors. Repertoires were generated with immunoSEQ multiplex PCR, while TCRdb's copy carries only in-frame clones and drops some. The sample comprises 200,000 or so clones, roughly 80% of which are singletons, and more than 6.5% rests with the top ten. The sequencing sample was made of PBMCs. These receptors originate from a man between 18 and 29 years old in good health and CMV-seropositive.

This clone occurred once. CDR3 amino acids: CASSQGLVSYEQYF. The CDR3 nucleotides are TGTGCCAGCAGTCAGGGACTCGTCTCCTACGAGCAGTACTTC. This rearrangement joins TRBV13 to TRBJ2-7; perhaps TRBD2 as D (6 bases). The germline CDR1 and CDR2 sequences are PRHDT and FYEKMQ (reference sequence). The CDR3 is 14 amino acids. V lost 6 bases and J 0 bases, leaving 12 bases between the germline ends.

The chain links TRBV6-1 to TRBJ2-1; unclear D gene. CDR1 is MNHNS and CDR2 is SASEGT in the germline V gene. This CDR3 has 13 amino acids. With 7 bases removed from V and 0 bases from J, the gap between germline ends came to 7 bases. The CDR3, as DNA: TGTGCCAGCACCACGCGCTCCTACAATGAGCAGTTCTTC. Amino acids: CASTTRSYNEQFF.

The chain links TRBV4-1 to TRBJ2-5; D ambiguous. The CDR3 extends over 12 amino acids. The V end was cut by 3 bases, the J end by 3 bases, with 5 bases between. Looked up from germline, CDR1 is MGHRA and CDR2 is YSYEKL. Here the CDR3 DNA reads TGCGCCAGCAGCCATATAAAAGAGACCCAGTACTTC. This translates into CASSHIKETQYF.

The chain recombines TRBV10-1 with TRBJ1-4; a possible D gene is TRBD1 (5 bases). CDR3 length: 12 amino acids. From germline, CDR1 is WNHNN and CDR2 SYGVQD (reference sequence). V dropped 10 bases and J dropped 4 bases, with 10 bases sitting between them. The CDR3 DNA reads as TGCGCCATGCAGGGATTTAATGAAAAACTGTTTTTT. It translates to CAMQGFNEKLFF.

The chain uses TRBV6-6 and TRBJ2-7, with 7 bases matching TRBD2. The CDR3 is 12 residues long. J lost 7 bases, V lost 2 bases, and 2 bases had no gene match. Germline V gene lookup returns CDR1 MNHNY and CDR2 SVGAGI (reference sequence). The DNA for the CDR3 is TGTGCCAGCAGTTACGCGGGAGAGGAGCAGTACTTC. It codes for CASSYAGEEQYF.

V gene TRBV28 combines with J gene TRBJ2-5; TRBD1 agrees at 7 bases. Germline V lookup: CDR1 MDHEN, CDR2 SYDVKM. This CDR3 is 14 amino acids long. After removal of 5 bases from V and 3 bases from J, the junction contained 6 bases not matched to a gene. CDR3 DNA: TGTGCCAGCAGTCCCGGGACAGAAGAAGAGACCCAGTACTTC. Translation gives CASSPGTEEETQYF.

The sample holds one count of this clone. As DNA, the CDR3 is TGTGCCAGCAGCCCACGGACTAGCGGGAGTAATGAGCAGTTCTTC. Its protein product is CASSPRTSGSNEQFF. The rearrangement uses TRBV7-9 and TRBJ2-1; TRBD2 agrees at 13 bases. V shed 5 bases and J 7 bases; nucleotides not matched to a gene: 5. Germline V CDR1 and CDR2: SEHNR, FQNEAQ (reference sequence). This CDR3 comprises 15 residues.

In DNA, the CDR3 is TGTGCCAGCAGCGCTCAGGGCACGCGGCCGTTCTTC. Protein sequence: CASSAQGTRPFF. V and J are TRBV13 and TRBJ2-1, with TRBD1 as a possible D gene (5 bases). Germline CDR1 PRHDT, CDR2 FYEKMQ (reference sequence). Trimming took 5 bases from V and 15 from J, leaving 17 bases between them. The CDR3 contains 12 residues.

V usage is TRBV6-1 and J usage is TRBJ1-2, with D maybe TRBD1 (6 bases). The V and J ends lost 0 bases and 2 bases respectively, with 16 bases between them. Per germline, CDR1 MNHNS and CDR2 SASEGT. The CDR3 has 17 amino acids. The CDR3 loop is CASSEASFSGVNYGYTF. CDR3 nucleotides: TGTGCCAGCAGTGAAGCGAGTTTTTCAGGGGTCAACTATGGCTACACCTTC.

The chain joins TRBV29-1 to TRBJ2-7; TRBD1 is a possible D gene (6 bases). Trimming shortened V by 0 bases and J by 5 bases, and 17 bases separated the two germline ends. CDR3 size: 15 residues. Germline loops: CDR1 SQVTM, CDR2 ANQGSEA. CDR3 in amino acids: CSVEDQQGKLHEQYF. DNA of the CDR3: TGCAGCGTTGAAGATCAACAGGGCAAGTTGCACGAGCAGTACTTC.

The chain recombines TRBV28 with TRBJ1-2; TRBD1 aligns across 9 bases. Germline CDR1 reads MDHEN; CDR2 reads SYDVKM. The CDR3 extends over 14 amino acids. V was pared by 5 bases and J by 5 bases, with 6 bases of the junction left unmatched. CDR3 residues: CASSAGTGSYGYTF. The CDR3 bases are TGTGCCAGCAGTGCCGGGACAGGGTCTTATGGCTACACCTTC.

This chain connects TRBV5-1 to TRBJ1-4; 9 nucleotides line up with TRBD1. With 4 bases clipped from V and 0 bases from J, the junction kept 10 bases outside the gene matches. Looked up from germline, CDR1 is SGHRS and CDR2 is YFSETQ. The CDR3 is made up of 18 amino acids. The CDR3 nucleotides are TGCGCCAGCAGCCTCAAATTGGGACAGGGTGCAACTAATGAAAAACTGTTTTTT. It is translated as CASSLKLGQGATNEKLFF.

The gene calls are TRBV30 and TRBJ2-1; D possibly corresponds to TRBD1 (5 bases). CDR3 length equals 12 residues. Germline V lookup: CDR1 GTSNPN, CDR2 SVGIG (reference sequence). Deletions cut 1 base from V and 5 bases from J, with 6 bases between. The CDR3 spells CAWSATDNEQFF. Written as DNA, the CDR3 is TGTGCCTGGAGTGCGACAGACAATGAGCAGTTCTTC.

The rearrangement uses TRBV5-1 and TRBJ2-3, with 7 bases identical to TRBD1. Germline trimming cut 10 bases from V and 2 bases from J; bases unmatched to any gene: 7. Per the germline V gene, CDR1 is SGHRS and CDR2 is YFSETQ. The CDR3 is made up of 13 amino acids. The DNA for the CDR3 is TGCGCCGGGCGACAGGGCTCCACAGATACGCAGTATTTT. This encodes CAGRQGSTDTQYF.

The CDR3 nucleotides are TGTGCCAGCAGCTTAGAGCGGGATCAGCCCCAGCATTTT. This encodes CASSLERDQPQHF. V usage is TRBV7-3 and J usage is TRBJ1-5; D call uncertain. Germline V gene data show CDR1 as SGHTA and CDR2 as FQGTGA. CDR3 length equals 13 residues. V was clipped by 2 bases and J by 5 bases, with 7 bases between them.

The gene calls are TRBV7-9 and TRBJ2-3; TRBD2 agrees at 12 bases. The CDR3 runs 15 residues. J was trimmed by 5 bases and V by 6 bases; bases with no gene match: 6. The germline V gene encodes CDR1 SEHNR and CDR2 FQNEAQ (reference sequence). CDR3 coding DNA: TGTGCCAGCAGTTCCTGGACTAGCGGGGAAGATACGCAGTATTTT. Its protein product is CASSSWTSGEDTQYF.

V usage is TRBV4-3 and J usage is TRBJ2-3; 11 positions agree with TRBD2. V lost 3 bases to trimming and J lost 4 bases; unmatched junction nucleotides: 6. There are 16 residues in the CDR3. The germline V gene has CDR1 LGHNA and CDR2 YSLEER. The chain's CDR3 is CASSQTGTSGADTQYF. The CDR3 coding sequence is TGCGCCAGCAGCCAGACCGGGACTAGCGGAGCAGATACGCAGTATTTT.

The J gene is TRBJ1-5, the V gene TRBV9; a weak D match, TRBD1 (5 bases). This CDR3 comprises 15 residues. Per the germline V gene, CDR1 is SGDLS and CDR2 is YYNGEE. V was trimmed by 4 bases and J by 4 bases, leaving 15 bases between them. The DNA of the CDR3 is TGTGCCAGCAGCCCGGGGGGTGTGGGTAATCAGCCCCAGCATTTT. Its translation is CASSPGGVGNQPQHF.

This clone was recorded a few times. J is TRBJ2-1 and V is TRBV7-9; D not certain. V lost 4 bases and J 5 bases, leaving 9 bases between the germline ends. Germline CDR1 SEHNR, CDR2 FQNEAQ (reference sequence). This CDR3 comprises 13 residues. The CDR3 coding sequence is TGTGCCAGCAGCTCCCGGGTTAACAATGAGCAGTTCTTC. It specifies CASSSRVNNEQFF.

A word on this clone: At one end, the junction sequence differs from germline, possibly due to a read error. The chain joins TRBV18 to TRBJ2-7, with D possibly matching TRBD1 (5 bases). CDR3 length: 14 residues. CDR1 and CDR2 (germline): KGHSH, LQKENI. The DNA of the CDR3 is TGTGCCAGCTCCCCACAGGCTAGTTTTCACGAGCAGTACTTC. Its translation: CASSPQASFHEQYF.

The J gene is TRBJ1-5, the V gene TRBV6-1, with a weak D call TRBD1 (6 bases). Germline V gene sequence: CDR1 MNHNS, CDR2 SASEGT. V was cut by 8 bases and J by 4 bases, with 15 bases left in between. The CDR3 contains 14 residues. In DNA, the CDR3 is TGTGCCAGCGCGACCTGGGACACTAATCAGCCCCAGCATTTT. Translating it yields CASATWDTNQPQHF.

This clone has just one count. The CDR3 sequence: CASPGGEFGNTIYF. CDR3 in DNA: TGTGCCAGCCCCGGGGGGGAATTTGGAAACACCATATATTTT. The V gene is TRBV25-1, the J gene TRBJ1-3; TRBD1 is a possible D gene (5 bases). The CDR3 loop spans 14 amino acids. Per germline, CDR1 MGHDK and CDR2 SYGVNS. Trimming stripped 8 bases from V and 3 bases from J, with 14 bases between.

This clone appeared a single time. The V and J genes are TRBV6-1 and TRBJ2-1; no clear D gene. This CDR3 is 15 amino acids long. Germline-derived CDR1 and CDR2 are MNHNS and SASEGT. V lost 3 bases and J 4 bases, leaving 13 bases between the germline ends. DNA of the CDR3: TGTGCCAGCAGTGAGATGGGCCCCCGATACAATGAGCAGTTCTTC. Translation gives CASSEMGPRYNEQFF.

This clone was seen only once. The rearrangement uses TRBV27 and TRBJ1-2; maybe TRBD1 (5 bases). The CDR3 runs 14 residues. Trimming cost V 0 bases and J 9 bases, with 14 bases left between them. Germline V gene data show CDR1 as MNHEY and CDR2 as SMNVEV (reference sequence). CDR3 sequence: CASSLSWGQGSYTF. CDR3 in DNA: TGTGCCAGCAGTTTATCGTGGGGTCAGGGAAGCTACACCTTC.

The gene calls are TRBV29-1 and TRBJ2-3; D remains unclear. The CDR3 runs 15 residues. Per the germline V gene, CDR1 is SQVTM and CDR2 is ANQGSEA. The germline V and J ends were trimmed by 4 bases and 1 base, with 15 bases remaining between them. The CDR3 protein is CSVGKLYHGTDTQYF. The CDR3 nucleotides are TGCAGCGTTGGTAAACTTTACCATGGCACAGATACGCAGTATTTT.

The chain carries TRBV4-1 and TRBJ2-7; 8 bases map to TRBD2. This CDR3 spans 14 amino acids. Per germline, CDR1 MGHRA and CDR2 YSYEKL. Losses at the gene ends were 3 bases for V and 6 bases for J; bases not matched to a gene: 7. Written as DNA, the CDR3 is TGCGCCAGCAGCCATTCCCGGGGGGGCGCCGAGCAGTACTTC. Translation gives CASSHSRGGAEQYF.

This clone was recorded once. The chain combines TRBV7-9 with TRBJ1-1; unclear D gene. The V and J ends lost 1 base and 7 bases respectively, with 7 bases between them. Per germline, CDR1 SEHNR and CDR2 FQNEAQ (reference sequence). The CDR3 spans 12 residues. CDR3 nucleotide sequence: TGTGCCAGCAGCTTAGGGACTAGTGAAGCTTTCTTT. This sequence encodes CASSLGTSEAFF.